This T cell receptor (beta chain) stems from a study of shared clonotypes between healthy human individuals. Concerning this clone: The target antigen is unknown.

Each replicate PCR on the sorted subsets used about 0.2 ug DNA (approximately 27,000 T cell genomes). Profiling relied on immunoSEQ multiplex PCR, and the TCRdb table lists in-frame clones only, not all of them. The table has some 2,100,000 clones, 90% to 95% seen once. Whole-study findings and limits: An effect of sequencing depth on clonotype sharing among donors was expected.

This CDR3 region has 15 residues. V lost 3 bases and J lost 3, with 15 bases in between. The germline gives CDR1 SNHLY, CDR2 FYNNEI. In the naive CD8 group, cells lacked CD45RO and were positively selected for CCR7, so terminally differentiated effector memory CD45RA+ cells were left out. Specimen: naive CD8+ T cells from PBMCs. This sequence joins TRBV2 and TRBJ2-7; a weak D match, TRBD2 (5 bases). This TCR came from a man between 18 and 35 years old in good health. Some clones in this sample may be carry-over from other donors' samples. In nucleotides, the CDR3 is TGTGCCAGCAGTGAGAGGGAAGTAGGGATCTACGAGCAGTACTTC. Translating gives CASSEREVGIYEQYF.